The present TCR beta chain was sequenced within a study of Ad26.COV2.S vaccination and SARS-CoV-2 variants. CDR3 length: 13 amino acids. The V segment lost 3 bases and the J segment 9 bases; nucleotides outside the gene matches: 8. Germline CDR1 and CDR2: SEHNR and FQNEAQ (reference sequence). Notes on this clone: As yet, its antigen is unknown.

Profiled with immunoSEQ multiplex PCR; TCRdb holds only in-frame clones, not every one. The data show hundreds of thousands of clones, roughly 89% seen once. Findings of the study overall: Spike-specific TCR breadth ran higher among vaccine recipients than placebo recipients.

Treatment meaning: approximately 18 received Ad26.COV2.S at low or high dose, single or two shots; 5 received placebo; per-sample allocation not given. Following the first vaccine or placebo injection, samples were taken on day 63. V gene TRBV7-9 combines with J gene TRBJ2-7, with 7 bases matching TRBD1. The sequencing used peripheral blood, collected in a trial of Ad26.COV2.S vaccine versus placebo. The clonotype was recovered from a person aged 18-65 years who received the Ad26.COV2.S COVID-19 vaccine or a placebo. CDR3 DNA sequence: TGTGCCAGCAGCTTTGCGGCCCACAGGGGGCAGTACTTC. Translated, it gives CASSFAAHRGQYF. Drawing the rest from reference TRBV7-9 and TRBJ2-7, the complete variable domain is DTGVSQNPRHKITKRGQNVTFRCDPISEHNRLYWYRQTLGQGPEFLTYFQNEAQLEKSRLLSDRFSAERPKGSFSTLEIQRTEQGDSAMYLCASSFAAHRGQYFGPGTRLTVT.